These T cell receptor beta chains were read from a single sample in a study of Ad26.COV2.S vaccination and SARS-CoV-2 variants. TCRdb's copy holds only in-frame clones and misses some; the assay was immunoSEQ multiplex PCR. The table includes hundreds of thousands of clones, 88% detected once. The specimen was peripheral blood, collected in a trial of Ad26.COV2.S vaccine versus placebo. All receptors derive from a person between 18 and 60 years old who received the Ad26.COV2.S COVID-19 vaccine or a placebo. Each CDR3 is given with its conserved first and last residue. The D gene is left open where the match is weak. A clone size is listed for some rows: how often the clone was seen (once, few, many), or a class if it is expanded.

v_gene	j_gene	abundance	d_gene	CDR3nt	CDR3aa
TRBV7-2	TRBJ1-5	-	-	TGTGCCAGCAGCTTACGGTCGGGCGAAGCTCAGCCCCAGCATTTT	CASSLRSGEAQPQHF
TRBV30	TRBJ1-1	-	-	TGTGCCTGGACTAAGGACAGGAACACTGAAGCTTTCTTT	CAWTKDRNTEAFF
TRBV15	TRBJ2-1	-	-	TGTGCCACCAGCAGAGATGGTACAGGGTCCTACAATGAGCAGTTCTTC	CATSRDGTGSYNEQFF
TRBV5-1	TRBJ1-1	-	-	TGCGCCAGCAGCTTGGCCTTTGCCAGCGAGGGTCTTGAAGCTTTCTTT	CASSLAFASEGLEAFF
TRBV6-6	TRBJ1-5	-	TRBD1	TGTGCCAGCAGTCCCGGGACAGGGGGCGCGAGGGATCAGCCCCAGCATTTT	CASSPGTGGARDQPQHF
TRBV27	TRBJ2-1	once	-	TGTGCCAGCAGTTTATCCGGGTCGGAGCAGTTCTTC	CASSLSGSEQFF
TRBV18	TRBJ2-3	-	-	TGTGCCAGCTCACCTGAACAGGTCACAGATACGCAGTATTTT	CASSPEQVTDTQYF
TRBV4-3	TRBJ1-1	-	-	TGCGCCAGCAGCCAAGATTTGTGGACGAACACTGAAGCTTTCTTT	CASSQDLWTNTEAFF
TRBV11-2	TRBJ1-1	-	-	TGTGCCAGCAGATACACAGGGACCCTTCTCACTGAAGCTTTCTTT	CASRYTGTLLTEAFF
TRBV21-1	TRBJ2-7	few	-	TGTGCCAGCAGCGACCGGGACAGGCTCTACGAGCAGTACTTC	CASSDRDRLYEQYF
TRBV19	TRBJ2-2	-	-	TGTGCCAGTAGTATACCATTGGGGGGAGGTAGTTCCGGGGAGCTGTTTTTT	CASSIPLGGGSSGELFF
TRBV27	TRBJ1-2	-	-	TGTGCCAGCAGTTTCATTGGGTCGGGGGGGCCTTCGGGCTACACCTTC	CASSFIGSGGPSGYTF